This TCR beta chain is drawn from a study of CD8+CD57+ T cells in acquired aplastic anemia. About the study: Yields of DNA that came from sorted CD4+ and CD8+ cells averaged around 3 ug.

Notes on the study in general: For CD8+ Simpson's diversity, patients and controls showed no significant difference. It was found that fewer than 35 CD8+ CDR3 sequences were shared between patients and controls.

Comments on this clonotype: Its antigen is currently unknown.

The CDR3 spans 17 residues. Trimming took 7 bases from V and 0 from J; bases not matched to a gene: 15. Germline lookup yields CDR1 SQVTM and CDR2 ANQGSEA. Patients sequenced had flow cytometry evidence of CD8+CD57+ cell expansion. Every one of the patients had aplastic anemia (severe, acquired). The TCR beta profiling, which covered VDJ combination and CDR3 sequence, was carried out using genomic DNA as the template. TCRdb reanalysed the reads using MiXCR and keeps one entry per CDR3 protein. The data hold about 160,000 distinct CDR3 sequences, with about 64% observed a single time. This receptor was taken from a human donor with aplastic anemia. Sequences were obtained from sorted CD4+, CD8+, or CD8+CD57+ T cells (not recorded which) from PBMCs. The genes are TRBV29-1 and TRBJ2-5, with 9 bases that match TRBD2. Written as DNA, the CDR3 is TGCAGCGCGCTTGGCGGGAGGGCCCACGAGTACCAAGAGACCCAGTACTTC. The encoded protein is CSALGGRAHEYQETQYF.